This T cell receptor beta chain appears in the sequencing data of a study of blood T cells in healthy people across ages. Findings and caveats of the study: As naive T cell percentage varied, TCR beta diversity correlated strongly with it. Researchers said unsorted PBMCs prevented a conclusive naive versus antigen-experienced comparison.

Isolation yielded PBMCs, at least 7 million per sample, in every case. Primed by a sample-barcoded 5' primer and a J-beta primer mix, a second PCR proceeded for 7 to 11 cycles. Individual samples furnished no less than 3 million CDR3-containing paired-end reads apiece. TCRdb passed the 5' RACE reads through MiXCR, listing each CDR3 protein once. The top ten clones hold about 3.8% of a sample with 1.5 million or so distinct CDR3 sequences, approximately 39% of them seen once. The CDR3 has 16 amino acids. V shed 4 bases, J shed 5 bases, and the junction held 5 bases outside the gene matches. In germline, CDR1 is KGHDR, CDR2 SFDVKD. Note on this clonotype: Its specificity is unknown.

The sample taken for sequencing was blood. The sequence derives from a woman aged 18-29 years in good health. The chain employs TRBV24-1 and TRBJ2-3; 13 bases align to TRBD2. CDR3 amino acids: CATSEPRTSGRDTQYF. As DNA, the CDR3 is TGTGCCACCAGTGAGCCGAGGACTAGCGGGAGAGATACGCAGTATTTT.